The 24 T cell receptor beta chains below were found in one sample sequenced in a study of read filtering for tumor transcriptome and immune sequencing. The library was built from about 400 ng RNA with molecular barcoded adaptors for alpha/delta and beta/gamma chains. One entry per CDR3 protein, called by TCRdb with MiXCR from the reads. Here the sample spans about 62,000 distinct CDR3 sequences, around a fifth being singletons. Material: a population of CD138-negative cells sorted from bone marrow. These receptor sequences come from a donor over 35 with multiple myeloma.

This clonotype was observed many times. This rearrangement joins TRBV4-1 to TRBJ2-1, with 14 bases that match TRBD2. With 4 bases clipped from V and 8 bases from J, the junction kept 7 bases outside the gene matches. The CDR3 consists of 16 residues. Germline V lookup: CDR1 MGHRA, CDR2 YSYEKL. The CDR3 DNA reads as TGCGCCAGCAGCCCTTCCGGGACTAGCGGGGGCGATGAGCAGTTCTTC. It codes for CASSPSGTSGGDEQFF.

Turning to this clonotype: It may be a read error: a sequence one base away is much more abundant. DNA for the CDR3: TGTGACAGCAGCTTCGGGGAAGGACAGGGGAGCTCCTACGAGCAGTACTTC. Amino acid sequence: CDSSFGEGQGSSYEQYF. The chain has TRBV7-9 and TRBJ2-7; 9 bases line up with TRBD1. From germline, CDR1 is SEHNR and CDR2 FQNEAQ (reference sequence). The CDR3 loop spans 17 amino acids.

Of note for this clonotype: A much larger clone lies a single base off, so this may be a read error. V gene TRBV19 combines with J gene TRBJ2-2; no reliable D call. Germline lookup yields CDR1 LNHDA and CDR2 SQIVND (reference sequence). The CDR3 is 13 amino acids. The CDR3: CASNIQDTGELFF. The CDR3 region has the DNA TGTGCCAGTAATATACAAGACACCGGGGAGCTGTTTTTT.

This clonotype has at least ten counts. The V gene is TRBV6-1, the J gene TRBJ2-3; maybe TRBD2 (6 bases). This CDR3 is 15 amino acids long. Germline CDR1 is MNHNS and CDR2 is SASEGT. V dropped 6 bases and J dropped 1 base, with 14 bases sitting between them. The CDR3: CASRLSGRGTDTQYF. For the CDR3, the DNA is TGTGCCAGCAGACTTAGCGGAAGAGGCACAGATACGCAGTATTTT.

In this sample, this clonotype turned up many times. DNA for the CDR3: TGTGCCAGCAGCTTAGTGGCTAGCGGGAGAACTTACACCGGGGAGCTGTTTTTT. It is translated as CASSLVASGRTYTGELFF. The chain links TRBV7-6 to TRBJ2-2; 10 bases align to TRBD2. The CDR3 spans 18 residues. V lost 1 base, J lost 3 bases, and 8 bases stayed unmatched. Germline CDR1 reads SGHVS; CDR2 reads FNYEAQ.

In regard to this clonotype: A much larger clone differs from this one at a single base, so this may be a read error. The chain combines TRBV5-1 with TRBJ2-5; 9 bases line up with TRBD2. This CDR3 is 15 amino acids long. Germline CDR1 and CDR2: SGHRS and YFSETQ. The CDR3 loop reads CASRFGSGGQETQHF. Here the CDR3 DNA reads TGCGCCAGCAGGTTTGGTAGCGGGGGCCAAGAGACCCAGCACTTC.

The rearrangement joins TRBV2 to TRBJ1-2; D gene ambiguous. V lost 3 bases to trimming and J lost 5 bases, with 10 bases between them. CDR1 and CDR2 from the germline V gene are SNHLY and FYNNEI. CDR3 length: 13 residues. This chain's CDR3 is CASSDDGVYGYTF. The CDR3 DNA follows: TGTGCCAGCAGTGACGACGGAGTTTATGGCTACACCTTC.

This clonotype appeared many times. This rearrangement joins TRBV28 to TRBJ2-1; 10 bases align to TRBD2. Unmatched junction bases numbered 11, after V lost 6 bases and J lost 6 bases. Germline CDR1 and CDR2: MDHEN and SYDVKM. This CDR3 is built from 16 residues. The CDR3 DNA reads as TGTGCCAGCAGGGCGGGACTAGCGCTAACGGGCAATGAGCAGTTCTTC. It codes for CASRAGLALTGNEQFF.

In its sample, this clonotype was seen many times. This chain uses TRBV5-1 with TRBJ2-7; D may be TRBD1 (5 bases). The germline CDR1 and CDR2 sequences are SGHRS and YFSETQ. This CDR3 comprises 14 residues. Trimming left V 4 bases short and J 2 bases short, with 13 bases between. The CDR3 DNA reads TGCGCCAGCAGCCTCATGACAGCGACCTACGAGCAGTACTTC. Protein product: CASSLMTATYEQYF.

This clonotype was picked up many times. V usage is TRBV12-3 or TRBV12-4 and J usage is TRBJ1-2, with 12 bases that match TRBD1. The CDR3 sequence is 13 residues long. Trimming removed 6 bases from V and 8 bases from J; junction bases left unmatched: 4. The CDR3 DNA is TGTGCCAGCAGGGGACAGGGGGCGCGAGGCTACACCTTC. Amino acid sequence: CASRGQGARGYTF.

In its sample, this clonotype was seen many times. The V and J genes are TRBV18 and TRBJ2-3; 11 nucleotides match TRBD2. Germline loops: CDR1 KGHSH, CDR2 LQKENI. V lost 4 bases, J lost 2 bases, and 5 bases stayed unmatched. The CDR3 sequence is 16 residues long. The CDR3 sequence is CASSLQTSGVTDTQYF. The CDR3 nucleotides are TGTGCCAGCTCACTCCAGACTAGCGGGGTCACAGATACGCAGTATTTT.

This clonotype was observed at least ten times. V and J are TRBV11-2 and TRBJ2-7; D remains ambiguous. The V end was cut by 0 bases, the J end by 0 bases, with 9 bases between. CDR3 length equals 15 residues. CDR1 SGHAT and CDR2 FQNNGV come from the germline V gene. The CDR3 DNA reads TGTGCCAGCAGCTTAGAGTACGGCAGCTCCTACGAGCAGTACTTC. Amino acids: CASSLEYGSSYEQYF.

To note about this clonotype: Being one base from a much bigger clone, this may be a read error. The CDR3, as DNA: TGTGCCAGCAGTTTAGACGGGGGGAGGCCTACGCAGTATTTT. Its protein product is CASSLDGGRPTQYF. This chain joins TRBV28 and TRBJ1-4, with TRBD2 identical over 7 bases. Near its end, the DNA agrees better with TRBJ2-3, so the J call may be wrong. This CDR3 comprises 14 residues. Germline V gene lookup returns CDR1 MDHEN and CDR2 SYDVKM.

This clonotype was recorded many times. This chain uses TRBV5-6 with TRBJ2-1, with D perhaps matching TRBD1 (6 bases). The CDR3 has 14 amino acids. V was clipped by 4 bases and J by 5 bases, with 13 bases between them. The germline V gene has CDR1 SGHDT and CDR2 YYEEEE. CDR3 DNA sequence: TGTGCCAGCAGCCCCCGGCCAGGGGACAATGAGCAGTTCTTC. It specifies CASSPRPGDNEQFF. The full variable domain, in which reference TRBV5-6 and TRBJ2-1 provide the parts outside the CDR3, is DAGVTQSPTHLIKTRGQQVTLRCSPKSGHDTVSWYQQALGQGPQFIFQYYEEEERQRGNFPDRFSGHQFPNYSSELNVNALLLGDSALYLCASSPRPGDNEQFFGPGTRLTVL.

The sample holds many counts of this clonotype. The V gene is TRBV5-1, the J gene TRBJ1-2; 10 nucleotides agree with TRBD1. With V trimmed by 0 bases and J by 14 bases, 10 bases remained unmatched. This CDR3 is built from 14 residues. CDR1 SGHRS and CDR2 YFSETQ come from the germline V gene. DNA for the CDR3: TGCGCCAGCAGCTTGGAGGGACAGGGGACGCCTGGTACCTTC. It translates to CASSLEGQGTPGTF.

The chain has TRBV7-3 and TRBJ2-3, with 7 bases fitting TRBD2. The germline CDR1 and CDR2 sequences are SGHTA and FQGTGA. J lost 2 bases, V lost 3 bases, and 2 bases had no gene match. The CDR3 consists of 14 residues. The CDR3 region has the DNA TGTGCCAGCAGCTTCGGACTAGTCACAGATACGCAGTATTTT. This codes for CASSFGLVTDTQYF.

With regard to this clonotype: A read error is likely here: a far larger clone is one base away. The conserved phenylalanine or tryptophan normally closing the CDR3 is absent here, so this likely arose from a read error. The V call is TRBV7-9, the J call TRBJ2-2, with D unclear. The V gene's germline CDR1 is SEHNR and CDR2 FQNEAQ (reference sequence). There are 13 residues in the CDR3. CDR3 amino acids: CASSLRSPGELFL. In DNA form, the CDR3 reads TGTGCTAGCAGCTTAAGGAGTCCCGGGGAGCTGTTTCTT.

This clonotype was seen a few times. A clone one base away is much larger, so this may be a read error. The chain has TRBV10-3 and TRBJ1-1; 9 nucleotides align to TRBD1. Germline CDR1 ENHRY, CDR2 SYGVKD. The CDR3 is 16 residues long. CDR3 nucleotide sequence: TGTGCCATCAGTGGTAAAATGGACAGGGGTGGCACTGAAGCTTCCTTT. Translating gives CAISGKMDRGGTEASF.

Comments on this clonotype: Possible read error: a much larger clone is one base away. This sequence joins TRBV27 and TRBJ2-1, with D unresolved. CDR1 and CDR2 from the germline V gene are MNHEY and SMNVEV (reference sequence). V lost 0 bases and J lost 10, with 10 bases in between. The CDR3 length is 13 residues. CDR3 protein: CASSLSATYEQFF. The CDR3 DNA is TGTGCCAGCAGTTTATCGGCCACCTACGAGCAGTTCTTC.

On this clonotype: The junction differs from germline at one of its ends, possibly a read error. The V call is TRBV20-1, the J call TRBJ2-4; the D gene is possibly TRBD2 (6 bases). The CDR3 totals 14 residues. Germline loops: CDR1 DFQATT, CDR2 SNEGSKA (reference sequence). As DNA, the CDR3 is TGCACTGCTAGGGGCGGGGTAGCCAAAAACTTTCAGTACTTC. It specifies CTARGGVAKNFQYF.

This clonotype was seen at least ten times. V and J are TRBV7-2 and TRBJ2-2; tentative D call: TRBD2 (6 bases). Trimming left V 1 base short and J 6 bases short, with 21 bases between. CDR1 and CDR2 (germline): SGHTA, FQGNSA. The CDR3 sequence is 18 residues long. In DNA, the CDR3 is TGTGCCAGCAGCTTAGGTGTTGCCGGGGGACTTGGGTCCGGGGAGCTGTTTTTT. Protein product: CASSLGVAGGLGSGELFF. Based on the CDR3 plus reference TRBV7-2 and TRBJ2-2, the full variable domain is GAGVSQSPSNKVTEKGKDVELRCDPISGHTALYWYRQSLGQGLEFLIYFQGNSAPDKSGLPSDRFSAERTGGSVSTLTIQRTQQEDSAVYLCASSLGVAGGLGSGELFFGEGSRLTVL.

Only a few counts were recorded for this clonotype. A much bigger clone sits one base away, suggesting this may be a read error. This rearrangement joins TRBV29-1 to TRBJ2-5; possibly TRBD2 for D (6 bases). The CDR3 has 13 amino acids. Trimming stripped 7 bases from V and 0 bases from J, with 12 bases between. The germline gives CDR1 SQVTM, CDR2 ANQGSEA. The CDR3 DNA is TGCAGCGGCAACGGGGGAAACCAAGAGACCCAGTACTTC. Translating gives CSGNGGNQETQYF. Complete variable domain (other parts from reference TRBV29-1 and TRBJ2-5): SAVISQKPSRDICQRGTSLTIQCQVDSQVTMMFWYRQQPGQSLTLIATANQGSEATYESGFVIDKFPISRPNLTFSTLTVSNMSPEDSSIYLCSGNGGNQETQYFGPGTRLLVL.

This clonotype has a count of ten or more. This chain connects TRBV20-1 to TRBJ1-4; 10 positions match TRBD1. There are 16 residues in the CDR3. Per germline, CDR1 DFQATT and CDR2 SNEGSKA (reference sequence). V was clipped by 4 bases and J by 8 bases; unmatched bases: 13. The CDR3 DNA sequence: TGCAGTGCTAAAAGGGACAGGGGACACCAACGGGAAAAACTGTTTTTT. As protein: CSAKRDRGHQREKLFF.

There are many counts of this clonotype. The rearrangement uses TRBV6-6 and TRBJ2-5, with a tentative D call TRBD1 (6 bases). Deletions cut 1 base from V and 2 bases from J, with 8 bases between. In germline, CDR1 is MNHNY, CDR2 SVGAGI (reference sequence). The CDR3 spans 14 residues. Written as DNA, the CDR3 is TGTGCCAGCAGTTACTTAACAGGGCAAGAGACCCAGTACTTC. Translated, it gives CASSYLTGQETQYF.